Listed here are 31 T cell receptor beta chains from one sample, sequenced in a study of T cell changes during pregnancy in multiple sclerosis. The method was immunoSEQ multiplex PCR; TCRdb's version includes in-frame clones alone and lacks a portion of them. Of tens of thousands of clones listed, over 80% are singletons. This specimen was CD8+ T cells from peripheral blood mononuclear cells, taken in the third trimester of pregnancy. The receptors here all came from a female donor with multiple sclerosis, enrolled in a pregnancy study.

This clone appeared a single time. CDR3: CASSQDLRVPGANVLTF. DNA for the CDR3: TGCGCCAGCAGCCAAGATCTGAGGGTGCCTGGGGCCAACGTCCTGACTTTC. The chain links TRBV4-3 to TRBJ2-6, with a tentative D call TRBD2 (5 bases). This CDR3 is 17 amino acids long. Deletions cut 0 bases from V and 2 bases from J, with 11 bases between. Looked up from germline, CDR1 is LGHNA and CDR2 is YSLEER.

The chain combines TRBV10-1 with TRBJ2-7, with D perhaps matching TRBD2 (5 bases). This CDR3 comprises 18 residues. Germline CDR1 and CDR2: WNHNN and SYGVQD (reference sequence). V was shortened by 0 bases and J by 2 bases, with 20 bases between the two germline ends. This CDR3 is CASSESRVGPSRTYEQYF. CDR3 sequence (DNA): TGCGCCAGCAGTGAGTCGAGGGTTGGACCTTCCAGGACCTACGAGCAGTACTTC.

Note on this clone: This may come from a read error, since a much larger clone is one base off. The sample has other DNA sequences that encode this CDR3 too. The chain is built from TRBV27 and TRBJ2-2, with 16 bases matching TRBD2. Unmatched junction bases numbered 12, after V lost 4 bases and J lost 4 bases. The CDR3 has 20 residues. In germline, CDR1 is MNHEY, CDR2 SMNVEV (reference sequence). The CDR3 region is CASSSTSGTSGRAFTGELFF. The CDR3, as DNA: TGTGCCAGCAGTTCAACTTCTGGGACTAGCGGGAGGGCCTTCACCGGGGAGCTGTTTTTT.

The chain has TRBV9 and TRBJ1-5; 7 bases fit TRBD1. The CDR3 runs 15 residues. CDR1 is SGDLS and CDR2 is YYNGEE in the germline V gene. J lost 0 bases, V lost 0 bases, and 0 bases had no gene match. In nucleotides, the CDR3 is TGTGCCAGCAGCGTAGGGGACAGTAGCAATCAGCCCCAGCATTTT. Its translation is CASSVGDSSNQPQHF.

The V gene is TRBV9, the J gene TRBJ1-2; the match to TRBD1 covers 8 bases. The CDR3 runs to 14 residues. J gave up 4 bases and V 4 bases, and 6 bases lay outside the gene matches. Germline V gives CDR1 SGDLS, CDR2 YYNGEE. This CDR3 is CASSRQGSAYGYTF. CDR3 nucleotides: TGTGCCAGCAGCCGACAGGGGTCGGCCTATGGCTACACCTTC. Using reference TRBV9 and TRBJ1-2 for the parts outside the CDR3, the full variable domain is DSGVTQTPKHLITATGQRVTLRCSPRSGDLSVYWYQQSLDQGLQFLIQYYNGEERAKGNILERFSAQQFPDLHSELNLSSLELGDSALYFCASSRQGSAYGYTFGSGTRLTVV.

This rearrangement joins TRBV29-1 to TRBJ2-1, with 16 bases fitting TRBD2. With V trimmed by 6 bases and J by 5 bases, 13 bases remained unmatched. Germline loops: CDR1 SQVTM, CDR2 ANQGSEA. The CDR3 contains 18 residues. The DNA of the CDR3 is TGCAGCGTGAGGGGACTAGCGGGAGGGAGACAAAAGAACAATGAGCAGTTCTTC. Protein: CSVRGLAGGRQKNNEQFF.

This sequence joins TRBV6-1 and TRBJ1-4, with 10 nucleotides matching TRBD1. Germline assignment: CDR1 MNHNS and CDR2 SASEGT. The V gene end was trimmed by 3 bases and the J gene end by 3 bases; junction bases not matched to a gene: 4. The length of the CDR3 is 16 residues. The DNA for the CDR3 is TGTGCCAGCAGTGAGGGACAGGGGTGGGCTAATGAAAAACTGTTTTTT. This translates into CASSEGQGWANEKLFF.

The rearrangement uses TRBV14 and TRBJ1-2, with D unclear. V lost 0 bases, J lost 4 bases, and 12 bases lay in between. CDR3 length: 15 amino acids. In germline, CDR1 is SGHDN, CDR2 FVKESK. The CDR3 reads CASSQDVRSFYGYTF. CDR3 coding DNA: TGTGCCAGCAGCCAAGATGTCAGGTCGTTCTATGGCTACACCTTC.

The gene calls are TRBV9 and TRBJ2-1, with 7 bases fitting TRBD2. This CDR3 region has 15 residues. CDR1 is SGDLS, CDR2 YYNGEE, per germline. The ends lost 0 bases at V and 7 bases at J; junction bases unmatched: 7. CDR3 nucleotides: TGTGCCAGCAGCGTAGAGGCGGGAGTCAAAAATGAGCAGTTCTTC. This translates into CASSVEAGVKNEQFF. The full variable domain, completed using reference TRBV9 and TRBJ2-1, is DSGVTQTPKHLITATGQRVTLRCSPRSGDLSVYWYQQSLDQGLQFLIQYYNGEERAKGNILERFSAQQFPDLHSELNLSSLELGDSALYFCASSVEAGVKNEQFFGPGTRLTVL.

The rearrangement uses TRBV4-1 and TRBJ2-7, with 10 positions matching TRBD2. The germline V gene has CDR1 MGHRA and CDR2 YSYEKL. The CDR3 is 13 amino acids. Trimming at V came to 7 bases and at J to 0 bases, leaving 0 bases not matched to a gene. In DNA, the CDR3 is TGCGCCAGCACTAGCGGGAGCTCCTACGAGCAGTACTTC. This translates into CASTSGSSYEQYF.

The chain combines TRBV6-5 with TRBJ2-5; 7 positions match TRBD2. The V and J ends lost 3 bases and 4 bases, in that order; junction bases with no gene match: 5. Germline CDR1 and CDR2: MNHEY and SVGAGI. The length of the CDR3 is 14 residues. CDR3 amino acids: CASSYRAGTETQYF. The CDR3 DNA reads as TGTGCCAGCAGTTATCGAGCGGGGACAGAGACCCAGTACTTC.

The rearrangement uses TRBV27 and TRBJ2-5; D remains unclear. Germline-derived CDR1 and CDR2 are MNHEY and SMNVEV (reference sequence). Trimming took off 8 bases at V and 4 bases at J, with 8 bases between the two ends. The CDR3 runs 11 residues. The CDR3 DNA follows: TGTGCCAGCCGATCCGGAGAGACCCAGTACTTC. Protein sequence: CASRSGETQYF.

CDR3 sequence reads: CASHPASGGSTDTQYF. Written as DNA, the CDR3 is TGTGCCAGCCATCCCGCTAGCGGAGGGAGCACAGATACGCAGTATTTT. V and J are TRBV19 and TRBJ2-3; 7 positions agree with TRBD2. The germline gives CDR1 LNHDA, CDR2 SQIVND (reference sequence). This CDR3 region has 16 residues. J gave up 0 bases and V 9 bases, and 12 bases lay outside the gene matches.

This clone came up a few times. This chain links TRBV15 with TRBJ1-1, with a possible D match to TRBD1 (5 bases). The CDR3 contains 14 residues. Germline lookup yields CDR1 LNHNV and CDR2 YYDKDF (reference sequence). Trimming cost V 3 bases and J 6 bases, with 14 bases left between them. CDR3 residues: CATSRDGKGSEAFF. DNA of the CDR3: TGTGCCACCAGCAGGGACGGCAAGGGGTCTGAAGCTTTCTTT.

Here the CDR3 reads CAWSDSGGNTGELFF. For the CDR3, the DNA is TGTGCCTGGAGTGATAGCGGGGGAAACACCGGGGAGCTGTTTTTT. V usage is TRBV30 and J usage is TRBJ2-2; 9 bases map to TRBD2. CDR1 is GTSNPN and CDR2 is SVGIG in the germline V gene (reference sequence). The CDR3 consists of 15 residues. V shed 1 base and J 2 bases; nucleotides not matched to a gene: 2. Looking up the rest from reference TRBV30 and TRBJ2-2 gives the full variable domain: SQTIHQWPATLVQPVGSPLSLECTVEGTSNPNLYWYRQAAGRGLQLLFYSVGIGQISSEVPQNLSASRPQDRQFILSSKKLLLSDSGFYLCAWSDSGGNTGELFFGEGSRLTVL.

The chain links TRBV7-6 to TRBJ1-1; D gene uncertain. Per the germline V gene, CDR1 is SGHVS and CDR2 is FNYEAQ. V lost 1 base to trimming and J lost 1 base, with 10 bases between them. The CDR3 length is 15 residues. CDR3 protein: CASSLGEGSNTEAFF. CDR3 bases: TGTGCCAGCAGCTTAGGGGAGGGCTCGAACACTGAAGCTTTCTTT.

The rearrangement uses TRBV6-6 and TRBJ1-5; D is ambiguous. This CDR3 has 16 amino acids. Trimming left V 0 bases short and J 1 base short, with 10 bases between. Germline CDR1 MNHNY, CDR2 SVGAGI (reference sequence). CDR3 residues: CASSYSPAGSNQPQHF. The CDR3 DNA is TGTGCCAGCAGTTACTCCCCAGCGGGAAGCAATCAGCCCCAGCATTTT.

The chain combines TRBV10-3 with TRBJ1-2; D is undetermined. This CDR3 is 13 amino acids long. Deletions cut 6 bases from V and 8 bases from J, with 16 bases between. CDR1 is ENHRY, CDR2 SYGVKD, per germline. The CDR3 loop is CAIRASGLIGYTF. For the CDR3, the DNA is TGTGCCATCAGAGCCTCGGGTCTGATCGGCTACACCTTC.

The genes are TRBV7-8 and TRBJ2-3; 11 bases agree with TRBD1. V lost 5 bases, J lost 4 bases, and 8 bases stayed unmatched. The CDR3 is 16 amino acids. The germline V gene encodes CDR1 SGHVS and CDR2 FQNEAQ. The CDR3 sequence: CASSPGRGQGADTQYF. The CDR3 DNA reads as TGTGCCAGCAGCCCGGGGAGGGGACAGGGGGCAGATACGCAGTATTTT.

The chain links TRBV14 to TRBJ2-2; 7 bases are shared with TRBD2. CDR1 and CDR2 from the germline V gene are SGHDN and FVKESK. Unmatched junction bases numbered 9, after V lost 1 base and J lost 4 bases. The length of the CDR3 is 17 residues. CDR3 sequence reads: CASSQGRTSMGTGELFF. The CDR3 DNA follows: TGTGCCAGCAGCCAAGGCCGGACTAGTATGGGCACCGGGGAGCTGTTTTTT.

The genes are TRBV11-3 and TRBJ2-2, with TRBD2 identical over 8 bases. Per the germline V gene, CDR1 is SGHNT and CDR2 is YENEEA. The CDR3 totals 20 residues. The V gene end was trimmed by 4 bases and the J gene end by 0 bases; junction bases not matched to a gene: 16. The CDR3 bases are TGTGCCAGCAGCTCCTTCAAAGGGAGCGGGGGTGACGCGAACACCGGGGAGCTGTTTTTT. This gives the protein CASSSFKGSGGDANTGELFF.

This clone was counted a single time. This chain uses TRBV4-2 with TRBJ2-1; 9 bases line up with TRBD2. Germline CDR1 and CDR2: LGHNA and YNFKEQ. The trim removed 0 bases at V and 2 bases at J, leaving 2 bases unmatched. CDR3 length: 16 residues. CDR3 sequence reads: CASSQEIAGAYNEQFF. CDR3 in DNA: TGTGCCAGCAGCCAAGAAATAGCGGGAGCCTACAATGAGCAGTTCTTC.

This CDR3 reads CASSGDSDEQFF. The CDR3 coding sequence is TGTGCCAGCAGCGGGGATAGCGATGAGCAGTTCTTC. The V call is TRBV27, the J call TRBJ2-1, with TRBD2 as a possible D gene (5 bases). CDR3 size: 12 residues. V lost 6 bases, J lost 8 bases, and 11 bases lay in between. Germline CDR1 is MNHEY and CDR2 is SMNVEV (reference sequence).

The chain joins TRBV28 to TRBJ2-1; TRBD2 matches at 10 bases. The germline CDR1 and CDR2 sequences are MDHEN and SYDVKM. The CDR3 totals 16 residues. The ends lost 6 bases at V and 0 bases at J; junction bases unmatched: 5. The CDR3 protein is CASRPTSGPSYNEQFF. In DNA form, the CDR3 reads TGTGCCAGCAGACCGACTAGCGGGCCCTCCTACAATGAGCAGTTCTTC.

J is TRBJ2-1 and V is TRBV19; 9 nucleotides line up with TRBD1. Looked up from germline, CDR1 is LNHDA and CDR2 is SQIVND (reference sequence). J lost 5 bases, V lost 2 bases, and 4 bases had no gene match. This CDR3 has 15 amino acids. CDR3 sequence (DNA): TGTGCCAGTAGTATATGGGGGACAGGGAACAATGAGCAGTTCTTC. Protein product: CASSIWGTGNNEQFF.

The genes are TRBV14 and TRBJ2-7; 8 bases map to TRBD1. The germline V gene encodes CDR1 SGHDN and CDR2 FVKESK. CDR3 length: 15 amino acids. V shed 3 bases and J 5 bases; nucleotides not matched to a gene: 9. As DNA, the CDR3 is TGTGCCAGCAGCCAGGGGGACAGGTTATTTCACGAGCAGTACTTC. Translated: CASSQGDRLFHEQYF. The entire variable domain, with the rest obtained from reference TRBV14 and TRBJ2-7, is as follows: EAGVTQFPSHSVIEKGQTVTLRCDPISGHDNLYWYRRVMGKEIKFLLHFVKESKQDESGMPNNRFLAERTGGTYSTLKVQPAELEDSGVYFCASSQGDRLFHEQYFGPGTRLTVT.

This rearrangement joins TRBV28 to TRBJ2-3, with D possibly being TRBD1 (5 bases). Per germline, CDR1 MDHEN and CDR2 SYDVKM. The CDR3 sequence is 15 residues long. Deletions cut 5 bases from V and 2 bases from J, with 14 bases between. CDR3 loop: CASSPPGIATDTQYF. For the CDR3, the DNA is TGTGCCAGCAGTCCCCCAGGGATAGCCACAGATACGCAGTATTTT.

This clone came up once. This sequence joins TRBV5-5 and TRBJ2-1; D call uncertain. The CDR3 covers 16 residues. V was cut by 0 bases and J by 0 bases, with 10 bases left in between. Germline CDR1 reads SGHKS; CDR2 reads YYEKEE (reference sequence). The CDR3 sequence: CASSLVVASSYNEQFF. The CDR3 nucleotides read TGTGCCAGCAGCTTGGTAGTCGCGAGCTCCTACAATGAGCAGTTCTTC.

V usage is TRBV7-9 and J usage is TRBJ2-1; D remains unclear. Germline CDR1 SEHNR, CDR2 FQNEAQ (reference sequence). V lost 5 bases, J lost 8 bases, and 10 bases lay in between. The CDR3 runs 12 residues. CDR3 bases: TGTGCCAGCAGCCCCCCCGCGTATGAGCAGTTCTTC. Protein product: CASSPPAYEQFF.

The chain is built from TRBV6-5 and TRBJ2-5, with 7 bases identical to TRBD2. V shed 4 bases, J shed 9 bases, and the junction held 11 bases outside the gene matches. The CDR3 contains 14 residues. The V gene's germline CDR1 is MNHEY and CDR2 SVGAGI. CDR3 sequence: CASSSPAGREAQYF. CDR3 DNA sequence: TGTGCCAGCAGTTCCCCAGCGGGCCGGGAGGCCCAGTACTTC.

CDR3 nucleotide sequence: TGCGCCAGCAGCACCCTACCGCCCAACAATGAGCAGTTCTTC. This translates into CASSTLPPNNEQFF. The chain joins TRBV5-1 to TRBJ2-1; D not resolved. Germline CDR1 SGHRS, CDR2 YFSETQ. With 4 bases removed from V and 5 bases from J, the gap between germline ends came to 13 bases. The CDR3 is 14 amino acids. Full variable domain (rest looked up from reference TRBV5-1 and TRBJ2-1): KAGVTQTPRYLIKTRGQQVTLSCSPISGHRSVSWYQQTPGQGLQFLFEYFSETQRNKGNFPGRFSGRQFSNSRSEMNVSTLELGDSALYLCASSTLPPNNEQFFGPGTRLTVL.